The source of this T cell receptor (beta chain) is a study of follicular helper T cells after annual influenza vaccination. This clone came up once. No antigen is known for it. Findings of the study overall: Day 7 ICOS+CD38+ clones later appeared mostly in ICOS-CD38- cTfh.

Measured with immunoSEQ multiplex PCR; TCRdb has only the in-frame clones, and not every one. The sample holds approximately 1,300 clones, 68% seen once. The time point denotes: 2014-2015 season, 7 days after vaccination. Sorted blood CD4 subsets were sequenced before and after adults received seasonal inactivated influenza vaccine. This CDR3 has 15 residues. The germline V gene encodes CDR1 MNHGY and CDR2 SVAAGI. V was cut by 6 bases and J by 0 bases, with 11 bases left in between. This receptor was taken from an adult who received the influenza vaccine. The sample in question was CXCR5+ CD38+ circulating T follicular helper cells from blood, obtained 7 days after influenza vaccination. The subset: circulating Tfh, non-naive CD4+CXCR5+PD-1+ (ICOS+CD38+ or ICOS-CD38-). The chain uses TRBV6-9 and TRBJ2-2; a weak D match, TRBD2 (6 bases). CDR3 in DNA: TGTGCCAGCAGGCCCGGGACTGCGAACACCGGGGAGCTGTTTTTT. Residues: CASRPGTANTGELFF.